Listed below are T cell receptor beta chains from one sample, sequenced in a study of CD8+ T cells in alopecia areata. TCRdb's table, derived via immunoSEQ multiplex PCR, lists solely in-frame clones and lacks some. This table has approximately 100,000 clones, 45% to 60% appearing once. Sequenced input: CD4+ T cells sorted from blood. Source of these receptors: a human donor in good health. Both conserved end residues are part of each CDR3.

v_gene	j_gene	CDR3aa
TRBV29-1	TRBJ2-5	CSVRQGARETQYF
TRBV2	TRBJ2-5	CASRARTGEETQYF
TRBV28	TRBJ2-1	CASVSSAPLRGQFF
TRBV5-1	TRBJ1-6	CASSLEVTGNSPLHF
TRBV4-1	TRBJ1-6	CASSQTGRANSPLHF
TRBV4-1	TRBJ2-7	CASSQGHGPYEQYF
TRBV5-6	TRBJ2-7	CASSQKLGQSYEQYF
TRBV7-2	TRBJ2-2	CASSPTGYTGELFF
TRBV30	TRBJ1-5	CAWSNTRNQPQHF
TRBV14	TRBJ2-5	CASSTSGTPETQYF
TRBV7-6	TRBJ2-3	CASSLVGTDTQYF
TRBV5-1	TRBJ2-2	CASSLANTGELFF
TRBV7-8	TRBJ1-1	CASSLIFGTGGTEAFF
TRBV4-1	TRBJ2-1	CASSHSPGLAGGNNEQFF
TRBV30	TRBJ2-1	CAWSVRSGLPDEQFF
TRBV10-3	TRBJ2-6	CAISESVGQDAGANVLTF
TRBV30	TRBJ1-2	CAWRAVHGYTF
TRBV29-1	TRBJ1-1	CSVEIREAEAFF
TRBV2	TRBJ2-3	CASSYTGTDTQYF
TRBV9	TRBJ2-4	CASSPSTGNIQYF
TRBV7-9	TRBJ2-1	CASSERGFYNEQFF
TRBV28	TRBJ2-1	CASSTAGTGIRNEQFF
TRBV30	TRBJ1-2	CAWVPPNRFVAYGYTF
TRBV2	TRBJ2-1	CASSVGRPANEQFF
TRBV7-9	TRBJ2-1	CASSFDSYNEQFF
TRBV7-2	TRBJ1-5	CASSLRGPDQPQHF
TRBV7-7	TRBJ2-5	CASSLGGSETQYF
TRBV7-2	TRBJ1-5	CASSLAAGLNQPQHF
TRBV29-1	TRBJ2-7	CSSDRDEQYF
TRBV5-6	TRBJ2-2	CASSLDTSRFTGELFF
TRBV6-5	TRBJ2-7	CASSSPGQGIWEQYF
TRBV5-4	TRBJ2-5	CASTVRGGETQYF
TRBV6-1	TRBJ2-2	CASDDRGRTGELFF
TRBV30	TRBJ1-2	CAWMGGGPNYGYTF
TRBV19	TRBJ1-2	CASSIVGLGNYGYTF
TRBV29-1	TRBJ1-1	CSVGLGGLSTEAFF
TRBV6-6	TRBJ1-4	CASRRDREGEKLFF
TRBV18	TRBJ1-2	CASSPLGRVVGSDRYGYTF
TRBV5-5	TRBJ2-5	CASSLRGTQYF
TRBV30	TRBJ2-5	CAWQGAGETQYF
TRBV4-2	TRBJ1-2	CASSQETSGTGLFYGYTF
TRBV5-6	TRBJ2-5	CASSSITGTYKETQYF
TRBV29-1	TRBJ1-2	CSVEDRDRLNYGYTF
TRBV13	TRBJ1-2	CASSRQGGNYGYTF
TRBV5-1	TRBJ1-1	CASSQTSGTSRPAFF
TRBV7-3	TRBJ2-3	CASSLEAISTDTQYF
TRBV6-5	TRBJ1-2	CASRSRDPIYGYTF
TRBV30	TRBJ1-4	CAWSASRELFF
TRBV4-3	TRBJ1-2	CASTQEYQRGIWNGYTF
TRBV9	TRBJ2-5	CASSKGGLEETQYF
TRBV5-1	TRBJ2-2	CASSTGQGELFF
TRBV7-9	TRBJ2-6	CASSPSRWANVLTF
TRBV5-1	TRBJ1-4	CASSLAQGGEKLFF
TRBV6-5	TRBJ1-1	CASSWNGKVAFF
TRBV2	TRBJ2-5	CASSFQETQYF
TRBV29-1	TRBJ1-2	CSATGPAGGYGYTF
TRBV30	TRBJ2-5	CAWSRGTGGQETQYF
TRBV29-1	TRBJ2-7	CSVQGDGDLREQYF
TRBV29-1	TRBJ1-1	CSVVPYMNTEAFF
TRBV11-2	TRBJ1-2	CASSIDNRYGYTF